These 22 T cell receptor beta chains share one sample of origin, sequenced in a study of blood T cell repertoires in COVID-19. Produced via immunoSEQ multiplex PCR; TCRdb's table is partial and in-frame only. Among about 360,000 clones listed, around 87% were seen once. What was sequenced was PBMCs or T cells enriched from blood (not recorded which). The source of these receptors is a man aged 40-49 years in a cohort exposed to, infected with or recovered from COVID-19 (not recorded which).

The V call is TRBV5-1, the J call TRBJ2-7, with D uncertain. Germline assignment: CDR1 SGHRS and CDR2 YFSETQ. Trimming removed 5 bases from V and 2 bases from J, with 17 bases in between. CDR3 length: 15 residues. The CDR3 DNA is TGCGCCAGCAGGGGTGCCCTAGAGGTTACCTACGAGCAGTACTTC. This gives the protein CASRGALEVTYEQYF.

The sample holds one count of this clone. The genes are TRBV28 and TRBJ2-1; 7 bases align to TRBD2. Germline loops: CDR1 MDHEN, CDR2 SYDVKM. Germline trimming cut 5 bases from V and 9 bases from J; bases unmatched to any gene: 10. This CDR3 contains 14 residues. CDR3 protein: CASSVGEGLAEQFF. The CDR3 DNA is TGTGCCAGCAGTGTGGGGGAGGGCCTGGCTGAGCAGTTCTTC. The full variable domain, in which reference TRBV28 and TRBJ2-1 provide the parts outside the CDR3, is DVKVTQSSRYLVKRTGEKVFLECVQDMDHENMFWYRQDPGLGLRLIYFSYDVKMKEKGDIPEGYSVSREKKERFSLILESASTNQTSMYLCASSVGEGLAEQFFGPGTRLTVL.

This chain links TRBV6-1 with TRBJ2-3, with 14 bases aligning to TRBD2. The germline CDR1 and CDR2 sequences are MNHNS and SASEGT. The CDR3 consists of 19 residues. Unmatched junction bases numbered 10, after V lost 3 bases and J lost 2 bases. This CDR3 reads CASSEGLAGVTANTDTQYF. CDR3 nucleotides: TGTGCCAGCAGTGAGGGACTAGCGGGAGTAACTGCTAACACAGATACGCAGTATTTT.

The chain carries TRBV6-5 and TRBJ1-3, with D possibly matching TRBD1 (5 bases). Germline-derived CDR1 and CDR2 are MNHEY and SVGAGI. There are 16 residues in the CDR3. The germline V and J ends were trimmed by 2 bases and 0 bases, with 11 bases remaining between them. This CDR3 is CASSYGAPRSGNTIYF. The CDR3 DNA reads TGTGCCAGCAGTTACGGGGCCCCCCGCTCTGGAAACACCATATATTTT.

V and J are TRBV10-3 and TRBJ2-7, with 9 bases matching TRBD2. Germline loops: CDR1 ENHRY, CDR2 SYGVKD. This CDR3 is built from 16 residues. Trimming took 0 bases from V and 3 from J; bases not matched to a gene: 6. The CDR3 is CAISESTASGNYEQYF. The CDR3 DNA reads TGTGCCATCAGTGAGTCGACGGCTAGCGGGAACTACGAGCAGTACTTC.

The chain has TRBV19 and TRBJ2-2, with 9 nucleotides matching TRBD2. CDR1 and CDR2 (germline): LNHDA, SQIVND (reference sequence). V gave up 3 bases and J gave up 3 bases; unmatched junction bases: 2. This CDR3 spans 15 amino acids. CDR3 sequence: CASSIIAGDTGELFF. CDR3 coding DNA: TGTGCCAGTAGTATCATAGCGGGAGACACCGGGGAGCTGTTTTTT. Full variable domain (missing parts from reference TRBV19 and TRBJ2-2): DGGITQSPKYLFRKEGQNVTLSCEQNLNHDAMYWYRQDPGQGLRLIYYSQIVNDFQKGDIAEGYSVSREKKESFPLTVTSAQKNPTAFYLCASSIIAGDTGELFFGEGSRLTVL.

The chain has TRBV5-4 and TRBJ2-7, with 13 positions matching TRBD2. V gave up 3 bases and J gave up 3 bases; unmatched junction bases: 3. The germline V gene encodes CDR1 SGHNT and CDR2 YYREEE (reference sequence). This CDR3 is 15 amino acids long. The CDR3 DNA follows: TGTGCCAGCAGCTCAAGACTAGCGGGGGGCTACGAGCAGTACTTC. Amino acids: CASSSRLAGGYEQYF.

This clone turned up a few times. The CDR3 reads CASRGTAGNTIYF. Written as DNA, the CDR3 is TGTGCCAGCAGGGGGACAGCCGGAAACACCATATATTTT. The genes are TRBV2 and TRBJ1-3; 7 bases line up with TRBD1. The ends lost 6 bases at V and 4 bases at J; junction bases unmatched: 3. This CDR3 comprises 13 residues. Germline CDR1 and CDR2: SNHLY and FYNNEI.

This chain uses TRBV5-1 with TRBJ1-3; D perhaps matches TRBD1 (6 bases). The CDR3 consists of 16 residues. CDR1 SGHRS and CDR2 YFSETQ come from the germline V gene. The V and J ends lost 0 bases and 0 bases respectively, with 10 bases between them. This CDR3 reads CASSLEGHFSGNTIYF. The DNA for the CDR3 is TGCGCCAGCAGCTTGGAGGGACACTTCTCTGGAAACACCATATATTTT.

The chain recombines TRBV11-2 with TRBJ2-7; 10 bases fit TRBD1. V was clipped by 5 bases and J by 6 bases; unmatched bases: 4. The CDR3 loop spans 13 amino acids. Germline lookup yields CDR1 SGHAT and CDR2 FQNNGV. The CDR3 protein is CASSRRTGGEQYF. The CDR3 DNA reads TGTGCCAGCAGCCGCAGGACAGGGGGCGAGCAGTACTTC.

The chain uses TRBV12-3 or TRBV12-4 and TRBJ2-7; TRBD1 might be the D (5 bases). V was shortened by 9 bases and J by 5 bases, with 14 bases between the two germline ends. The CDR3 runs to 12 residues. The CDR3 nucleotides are TGTGCCAGTTGTAGGTGGGGCCACGAGCAGTACTTC. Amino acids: CASCRWGHEQYF.

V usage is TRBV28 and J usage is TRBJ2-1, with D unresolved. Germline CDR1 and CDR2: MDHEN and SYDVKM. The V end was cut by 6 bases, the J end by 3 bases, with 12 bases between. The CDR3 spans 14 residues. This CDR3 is CASRLPNRYNEQFF. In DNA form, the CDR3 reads TGTGCCAGCAGACTACCGAACCGCTACAATGAGCAGTTCTTC.

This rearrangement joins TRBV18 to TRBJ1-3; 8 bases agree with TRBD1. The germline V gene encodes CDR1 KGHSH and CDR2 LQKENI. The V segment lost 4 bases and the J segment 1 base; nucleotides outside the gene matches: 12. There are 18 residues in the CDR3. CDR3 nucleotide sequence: TGTGCCAGCTCACAGACAGGGGCCTCCCTCGGGTCTGGAAACACCATATATTTT. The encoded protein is CASSQTGASLGSGNTIYF. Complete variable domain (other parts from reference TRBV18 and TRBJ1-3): NAGVMQNPRHLVRRRGQEARLRCSPMKGHSHVYWYRQLPEEGLKFMVYLQKENIIDESGMPKERFSAEFPKEGPSILRIQQVVRGDSAAYFCASSQTGASLGSGNTIYFGEGSWLTVV.

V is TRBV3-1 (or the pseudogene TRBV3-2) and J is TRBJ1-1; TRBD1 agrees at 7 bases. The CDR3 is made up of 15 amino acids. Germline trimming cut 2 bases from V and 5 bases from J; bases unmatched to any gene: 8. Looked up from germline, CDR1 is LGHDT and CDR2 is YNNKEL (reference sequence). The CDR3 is CASSQLTIRGTEAFF. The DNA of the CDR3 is TGTGCCAGCAGCCAACTTACCATCAGGGGGACTGAAGCTTTCTTT.

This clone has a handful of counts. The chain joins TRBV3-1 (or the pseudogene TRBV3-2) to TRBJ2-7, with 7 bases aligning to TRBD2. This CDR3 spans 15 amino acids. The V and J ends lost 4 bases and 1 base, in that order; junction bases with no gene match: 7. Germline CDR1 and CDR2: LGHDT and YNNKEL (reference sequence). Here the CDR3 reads CASSLRDYPSYEQYF. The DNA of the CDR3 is TGTGCCAGCAGCCTCCGGGACTACCCATCCTACGAGCAGTACTTC.

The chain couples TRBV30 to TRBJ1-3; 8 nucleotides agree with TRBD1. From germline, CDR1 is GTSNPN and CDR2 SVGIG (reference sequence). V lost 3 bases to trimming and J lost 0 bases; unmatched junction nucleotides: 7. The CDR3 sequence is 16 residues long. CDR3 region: CAWRGTGISSGNTIYF. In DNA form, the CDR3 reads TGTGCCTGGAGGGGGACAGGTATTAGCTCTGGAAACACCATATATTTT.

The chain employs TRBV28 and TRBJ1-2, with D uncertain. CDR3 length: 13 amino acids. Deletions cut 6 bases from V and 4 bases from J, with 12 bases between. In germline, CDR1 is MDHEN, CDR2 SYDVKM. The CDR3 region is CASSSRRGYGYTF. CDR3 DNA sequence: TGTGCCAGCAGCTCACGGAGAGGCTATGGCTACACCTTC.

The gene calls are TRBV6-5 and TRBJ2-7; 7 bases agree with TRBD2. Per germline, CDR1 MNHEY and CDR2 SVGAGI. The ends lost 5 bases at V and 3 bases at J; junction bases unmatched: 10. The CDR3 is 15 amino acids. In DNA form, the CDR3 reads TGTGCCAGCAGTACCTCTGGGACTAACCTCTACGAGCAGTACTTC. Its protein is CASSTSGTNLYEQYF.

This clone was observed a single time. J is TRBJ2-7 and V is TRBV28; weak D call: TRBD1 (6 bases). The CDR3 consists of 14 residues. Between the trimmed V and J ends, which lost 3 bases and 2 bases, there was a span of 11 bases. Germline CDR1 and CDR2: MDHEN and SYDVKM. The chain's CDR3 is CASSFWDKAYEQYF. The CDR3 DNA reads TGTGCCAGCAGTTTTTGGGACAAAGCCTACGAGCAGTACTTC.

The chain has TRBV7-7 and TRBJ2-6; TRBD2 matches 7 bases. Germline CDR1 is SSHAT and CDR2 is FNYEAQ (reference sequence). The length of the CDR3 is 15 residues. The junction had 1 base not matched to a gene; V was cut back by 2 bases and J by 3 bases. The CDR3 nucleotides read TGTGCCAGCAGCTTATCGGGAGGTGGGGCCAACGTCCTGACTTTC. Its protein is CASSLSGGGANVLTF. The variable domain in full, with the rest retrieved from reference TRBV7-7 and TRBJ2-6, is GAGVSQSPRYKVTKRGQDVTLRCDPISSHATLYWYQQALGQGPEFLTYFNYEAQPDKSGLPSDRFSAERPEGSISTLTIQRTEQRDSAMYRCASSLSGGGANVLTFGAGSRLTVL.

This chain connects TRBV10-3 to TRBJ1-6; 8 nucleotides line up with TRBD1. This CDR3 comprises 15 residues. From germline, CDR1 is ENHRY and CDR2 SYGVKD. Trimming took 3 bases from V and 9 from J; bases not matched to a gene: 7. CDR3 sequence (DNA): TGTGCCATCAGTGAAGGGACAGGATTTTTTTCACCCCTCCACTTT. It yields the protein CAISEGTGFFSPLHF.

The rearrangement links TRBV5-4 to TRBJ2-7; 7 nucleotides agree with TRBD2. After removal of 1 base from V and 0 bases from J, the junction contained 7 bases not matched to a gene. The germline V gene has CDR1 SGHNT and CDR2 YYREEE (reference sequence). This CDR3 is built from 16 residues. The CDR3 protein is CASSLFTSASSYEQYF. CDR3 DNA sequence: TGTGCCAGCAGCTTGTTTACTAGCGCGAGCTCCTACGAGCAGTACTTC. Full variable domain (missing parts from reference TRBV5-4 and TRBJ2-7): ETGVTQSPTHLIKTRGQQVTLRCSSQSGHNTVSWYQQALGQGPQFIFQYYREEENGRGNFPPRFSGLQFPNYSSELNVNALELDDSALYLCASSLFTSASSYEQYFGPGTRLTVT.